The 7 T cell receptor beta chains presented below share a single source sample, sequenced in a study of blood T cell repertoires in COVID-19. Only in-frame clones appear in the TCRdb table, and some are missing; sequencing was by immunoSEQ multiplex PCR. The sample records under 150,000 clones, about 90% being singletons. The sample comprised peripheral blood. The receptors stem from a human donor in a cohort sampled during active COVID-19.

The chain links TRBV7-2 to TRBJ2-7; a weak D match, TRBD2 (6 bases). Germline V lookup: CDR1 SGHTA, CDR2 FQGNSA. The V end lost 0 bases, the J end lost 1 base, and 7 bases lay between the germline ends. The CDR3 loop spans 14 amino acids. This chain's CDR3 is CASSLARDSYEQYF. The CDR3 region has the DNA TGTGCCAGCAGCTTAGCGCGGGATTCCTACGAGCAGTACTTC.

This chain uses TRBV30 with TRBJ2-7; 7 bases align to TRBD2. The CDR3 has 16 amino acids. CDR1 is GTSNPN and CDR2 is SVGIG in the germline V gene (reference sequence). V shed 2 bases, J shed 3 bases, and the junction held 13 bases outside the gene matches. CDR3 loop: CAWSPGTRAGDYEQYF. The CDR3, as DNA: TGTGCCTGGAGTCCCGGGACCCGGGCGGGGGACTACGAGCAGTACTTC.

The rearrangement links TRBV5-4 to TRBJ1-2; the match to TRBD1 covers 11 bases. Germline V CDR1 and CDR2: SGHNT, YYREEE (reference sequence). V was clipped by 4 bases and J by 8 bases; unmatched bases: 7. This CDR3 has 14 residues. CDR3 sequence: CASSPGQGARGYTF. The DNA for the CDR3 is TGTGCCAGCAGCCCTGGACAGGGGGCGAGGGGCTACACCTTC.

This chain links TRBV6-5 with TRBJ2-3; TRBD2 matches 8 bases. The germline gives CDR1 MNHEY, CDR2 SVGAGI. The CDR3 is 15 amino acids. J gave up 4 bases and V 6 bases, and 9 bases lay outside the gene matches. The CDR3 loop is CASSLTGGPPDTQYF. The CDR3 DNA is TGTGCCAGCAGCCTTACGGGAGGGCCCCCAGATACGCAGTATTTT.

The chain carries TRBV20-1 and TRBJ2-7; TRBD2 is a possible D gene (7 bases). V was pared by 4 bases and J by 0 bases, with 13 bases between. The CDR3 runs to 14 residues. The V gene's germline CDR1 is DFQATT and CDR2 SNEGSKA (reference sequence). The DNA for the CDR3 is TGCAGTGCTAATGAGGGGGGGAGCTCCTACGAGCAGTACTTC. Its protein product is CSANEGGSSYEQYF.

The V call is TRBV7-2, the J call TRBJ2-6; D is ambiguous. The CDR3 length is 15 residues. Trimming removed 3 bases at V and 0 bases at J, with 6 bases between. Germline loops: CDR1 SGHTA, CDR2 FQGNSA. CDR3 DNA: TGTGCCAGCAGCTTCAATCCCTCTGGGGCCAACGTCCTGACTTTC. Protein product: CASSFNPSGANVLTF.

The chain couples TRBV30 to TRBJ2-3; weak D call: TRBD1 (5 bases). V lost 0 bases and J 2 bases, leaving 15 bases between the germline ends. Germline assignment: CDR1 GTSNPN and CDR2 SVGIG (reference sequence). There are 16 residues in the CDR3. CDR3 sequence reads: CAWSVIGAQDTDTQYF. The DNA for the CDR3 is TGTGCCTGGAGTGTAATTGGAGCACAGGACACAGATACGCAGTATTTT.